This entry describes one T cell receptor (beta chain). Its specificity is unknown. This sample was taken from a study of T cells after yellow fever vaccination. V was shortened by 6 bases and J by 6 bases, with 13 bases between the two germline ends. Germline V CDR1 and CDR2: MNHEY, SMNVEV (reference sequence). This CDR3 spans 13 amino acids. 5'RACE template switching generated TCR cDNA, adding a universal primer site and UMIs. In TCRdb, the 5' RACE reads were re-called with MiXCR into one record per CDR3 protein. The sample holds some 600,000 distinct CDR3 sequences; about a sixth are singletons and the top ten take 17%. The study, taken as a whole, reports: After the booster, over 95% of CD4 and 75% to 90% of CD8 primary-response clones were re-detected.

The sample was PBMCs, taken less than 6 days after the first yellow fever vaccination. This chain joins TRBV27 and TRBJ2-3; possibly TRBD1 or TRBD2 for D (5 bases each). The clonotype comes from a man aged 18 to 30 who received the YFV17D yellow fever vaccine. The DNA of the CDR3 is TGTGCCAGCAGGCGCAGGGAGTCGGATACGCAGTATTTT. It encodes CASRRRESDTQYF.